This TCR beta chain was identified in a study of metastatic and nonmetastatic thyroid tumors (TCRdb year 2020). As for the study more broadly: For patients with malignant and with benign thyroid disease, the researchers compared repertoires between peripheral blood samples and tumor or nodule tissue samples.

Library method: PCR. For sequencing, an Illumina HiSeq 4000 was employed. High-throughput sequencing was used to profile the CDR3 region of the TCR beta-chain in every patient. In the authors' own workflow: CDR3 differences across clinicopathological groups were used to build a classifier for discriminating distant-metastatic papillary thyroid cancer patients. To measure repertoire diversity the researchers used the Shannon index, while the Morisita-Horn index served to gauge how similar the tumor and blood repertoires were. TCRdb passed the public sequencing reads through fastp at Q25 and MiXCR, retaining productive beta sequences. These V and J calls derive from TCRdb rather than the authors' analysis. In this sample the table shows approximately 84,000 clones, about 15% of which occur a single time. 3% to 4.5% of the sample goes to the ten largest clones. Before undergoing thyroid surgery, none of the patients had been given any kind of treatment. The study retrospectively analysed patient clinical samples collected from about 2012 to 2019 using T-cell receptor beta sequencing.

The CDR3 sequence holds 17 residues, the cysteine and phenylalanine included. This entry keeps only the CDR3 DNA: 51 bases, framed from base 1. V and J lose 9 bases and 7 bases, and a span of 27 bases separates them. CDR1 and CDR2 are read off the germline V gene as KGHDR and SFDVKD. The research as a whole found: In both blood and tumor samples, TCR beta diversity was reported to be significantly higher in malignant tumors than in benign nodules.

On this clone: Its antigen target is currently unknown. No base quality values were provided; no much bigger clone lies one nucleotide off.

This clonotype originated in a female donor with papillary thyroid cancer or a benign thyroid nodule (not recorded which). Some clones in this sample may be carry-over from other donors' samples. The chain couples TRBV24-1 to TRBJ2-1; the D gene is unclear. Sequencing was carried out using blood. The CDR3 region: CATSHFLSKGCRNEQFF. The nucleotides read TGTGCCACCTCCCATTTCCTTTCTAAAGGGTGCAGAAATGAGCAGTTCTTC.